Listed below are T cell receptor beta chains from one sample, sequenced in a study of CD4 T cells in relation to SARS-CoV-2 and coronaviruses. Using immunoSEQ multiplex PCR, the repertoire was profiled, and TCRdb retains in-frame clones only, with some absent. The sample contains about 60,000 clones, about 94% of which appear only once. The specimen sequenced was naive CD4+ T cells from PBMCs. These receptors were collected from a human donor in good health. The CDR3 runs from the conserved cysteine through the conserved F or W. D genes are given only for firm matches. Clone size is not always given. Where it is, it says once, few, many or a class for expanded clones.

d_call clone_size j_call v_call cdr3_aa cdr3_nt
NA NA TRBJ2-1 TRBV19 CASRQKQTYNEQFF TGTGCCAGTAGGCAAAAACAGACTTACAATGAGCAGTTCTTC
NA NA TRBJ2-2 TRBV27 CASSFGTVSTGELFF TGTGCCAGCAGTTTTGGGACCGTATCCACCGGGGAGCTGTTTTTT
NA NA TRBJ2-7 TRBV30 CAWSTRYEQYF TGTGCCTGGAGTACTAGGTACGAGCAGTACTTC
TRBD2 NA TRBJ2-3 TRBV19 CASSIALAGGPSTDTQYF TGTGCCAGTAGTATAGCCCTAGCGGGAGGGCCAAGCACAGATACGCAGTATTTT
NA NA TRBJ2-7 TRBV21-1 CASSNPGGSSGTDEQYF TGTGCCAGCAGCAATCCCGGGGGGTCTAGCGGGACAGACGAGCAGTACTTC
NA NA TRBJ2-7 TRBV6-2/TRBV6-3 CASSYDWGEQYF TGTGCCAGCAGTTACGACTGGGGCGAGCAGTACTTC
NA once TRBJ1-1 TRBV5-1 CASSLGHRDTEAFF TGCGCCAGCAGCTTGGGGCACAGGGACACTGAAGCTTTCTTT
NA NA TRBJ2-4 TRBV6-6 CASSRGHLVAKNIQYF TGTGCCAGCAGTCGAGGACATTTAGTCGCCAAAAACATTCAGTACTTC
NA few TRBJ1-1 TRBV5-1 CASSSSTGEAFF TGCGCCAGCAGCTCTTCAACGGGTGAAGCTTTCTTT
TRBD1 NA TRBJ1-2 TRBV7-9 CASSLLGTGGASYGYTF TGTGCCAGCAGCTTGCTTGGGACAGGGGGAGCGAGCTATGGCTACACCTTC
NA NA TRBJ1-5 TRBV2 CASETGGGPQHF TGTGCCAGTGAAACCGGGGGGGGGCCCCAGCATTTT
TRBD1 NA TRBJ2-7 TRBV4-1 CASSDTGTGLLEQYF TGCGCCAGCAGCGATACCGGGACAGGCCTTCTCGAGCAGTACTTC
NA NA TRBJ2-7 TRBV27 CASSLQGSYEQYF TGTGCCAGCAGTTTACAGGGTTCCTACGAGCAGTACTTC
NA few TRBJ1-6 TRBV18 CASSLSEGYRSPLHF TGTGCCAGCTCACTATCGGAGGGATACCGGTCACCCCTCCACTTT
NA NA TRBJ2-7 TRBV27 CASSSTASVAYEQYF TGTGCCAGCAGTTCTACAGCGTCCGTTGCCTACGAGCAGTACTTC
NA NA TRBJ2-6 TRBV28 CASITGDYSGANVLTF TGTGCCAGCATAACAGGCGACTACTCTGGGGCCAACGTCCTGACTTTC
TRBD1 NA TRBJ2-7 TRBV27 CASSLYRDRVSYEQYF TGTGCCAGCAGTTTATACCGGGACAGGGTTTCGTACGAGCAGTACTTC
NA NA TRBJ2-3 TRBV6-1 CASSAIGRGGAAGDTQYF TGTGCCAGCAGTGCTATCGGCCGTGGCGGAGCGGCTGGAGATACGCAGTATTTT
NA NA TRBJ2-2 TRBV5-6 CASSLLTQASTGELFF TGTGCCAGCAGCTTGCTGACTCAAGCAAGCACCGGGGAGCTGTTTTTT
NA NA TRBJ2-5 TRBV14 CASSQDIVPEETQYF TGTGCCAGCAGCCAAGATATCGTCCCCGAAGAGACCCAGTACTTC
TRBD1 NA TRBJ1-5 TRBV19 CATQSTTGVRQPQHF TGTGCCACTCAAAGCACGACAGGGGTCAGGCAGCCCCAGCATTTT
NA NA TRBJ1-1 TRBV28 CASSLLGTLNTEAFF TGTGCCAGCAGTTTACTTGGCACCCTGAACACTGAAGCTTTCTTT
TRBD1 NA TRBJ2-6 TRBV2 CASSATGSGANVLTF TGTGCCAGCAGTGCGACAGGGTCTGGGGCCAACGTCCTGACTTTC
NA NA TRBJ2-5 TRBV24-1 CATSDGSQETQYF TGTGCCACCAGTGACGGATCGCAAGAGACCCAGTACTTC
NA NA TRBJ2-6 TRBV7-9 CASSLEVGANVLTF TGTGCCAGCAGCTTAGAAGTTGGGGCCAACGTCCTGACTTTC